Below, 14 T cell receptor beta chains from the same sample are listed, as sequenced in a study of T cell repertoires in cytomegalovirus infection (dated by TCRdb to about 2019). The data were produced on an Illumina HiSeq 1500. TCRdb ran its own pipeline on the public reads, namely fastp trimming at Q25 and MiXCR clone calling, and kept in-frame beta chains. Every distinct CDR3 protein forms one entry, paired with its most common genes and DNA. This sample comprises some 920,000 distinct CDR3 sequences, about 33% of them detected only once. About an eighth of the sample goes to the ten largest clones. The sample's treatment or condition label is to be understood as: in vitro stimulation with specific CMV peptide epitopes to enrich CMV-specific T cells. For these receptors, no antigen is known. This material consisted of cultured CD8+ T cells from PBMCs, taken from culture after CMV antigen stimulation. Source of these receptors: a human donor in good health (CMV status not recorded). Some clones in this sample may be carry-over from other donors' samples.

The chain uses TRBV27 and TRBJ1-2; D remains unclear. This CDR3 comprises 15 residues. V dropped 5 bases and J dropped 7 bases, with 20 bases sitting between them. Germline CDR1 and CDR2: MNHEY and SMNVEV (reference sequence). The chain's CDR3 is CASSRSAAALGGYTF. In DNA, the CDR3 is TGTGCCAGCAGTCGGTCCGCCGCAGCTTTAGGTGGCTACACCTTC.

The table lists this clonotype with a few counts. The chain couples TRBV10-3 to TRBJ2-7, with D maybe TRBD1 (5 bases). Trimming left V 3 bases short and J 10 bases short, with 13 bases between. The germline V gene encodes CDR1 ENHRY and CDR2 SYGVKD. The CDR3 covers 12 residues. The DNA for the CDR3 is TGTGCCATCAGTGACCTAGAAGGGGTTCAGTACGTC. This translates into CAISDLEGVQYV.

The rearrangement uses TRBV5-6 and TRBJ1-5; D might be TRBD1 (6 bases). The ends were cut back, 0 bases at V and 0 bases at J, with 13 bases in the middle. The CDR3 covers 17 residues. Per the germline V gene, CDR1 is SGHDT and CDR2 is YYEEEE. The CDR3 reads CASSLGQEPFSNQPQHF. In DNA form, the CDR3 reads TGTGCCAGCAGCTTGGGACAGGAACCATTTAGCAATCAGCCCCAGCATTTT. Looking up the rest from reference TRBV5-6 and TRBJ1-5 gives the full variable domain: DAGVTQSPTHLIKTRGQQVTLRCSPKSGHDTVSWYQQALGQGPQFIFQYYEEEERQRGNFPDRFSGHQFPNYSSELNVNALLLGDSALYLCASSLGQEPFSNQPQHFGDGTRLSIL.

This clonotype was picked up a small number of times. V and J are TRBV7-9 and TRBJ2-1, with D possibly matching TRBD1 (5 bases). Germline CDR1 and CDR2: SEHNR and FQNEAQ (reference sequence). CDR3 length: 17 residues. V was cut by 1 base and J by 10 bases, with 23 bases left in between. As DNA, the CDR3 is TGTGCCAGCAGCTTAGAGTGGCAGGGTGCCCGCCTTAAGGAGCAGTTCTTC. As protein: CASSLEWQGARLKEQFF.

The rearrangement links TRBV12-3 or TRBV12-4 to TRBJ2-7; 7 bases match TRBD1. J was trimmed by 2 bases and V by 5 bases; bases with no gene match: 6. The length of the CDR3 is 14 residues. CDR3 nucleotides: TGTGCCAGCAGTGACCAGGGGGTTCCCTACGAGCAGTACTTC. Its protein is CASSDQGVPYEQYF.

Ten or more counts support this clonotype. DNA for the CDR3: TGTGCCAGCTCACCGCTAGGGACTAGCGAACGCACAGATACGCAGTATTTT. Translation gives CASSPLGTSERTDTQYF. The V and J genes are TRBV18 and TRBJ2-3, with TRBD2 matching over 10 bases. In germline, CDR1 is KGHSH, CDR2 LQKENI. This CDR3 has 17 residues. After removal of 3 bases from V and 1 base from J, the junction contained 7 bases not matched to a gene. The full variable domain, completed using reference TRBV18 and TRBJ2-3, is NAGVMQNPRHLVRRRGQEARLRCSPMKGHSHVYWYRQLPEEGLKFMVYLQKENIIDESGMPKERFSAEFPKEGPSILRIQQVVRGDSAAYFCASSPLGTSERTDTQYFGPGTRLTVL.

The chain uses TRBV7-3 and TRBJ2-1; 7 nucleotides line up with TRBD1. Trimming cost V 7 bases and J 7 bases; bases outside gene matches: 7. Germline V gene lookup returns CDR1 SGHTA and CDR2 FQGTGA. The CDR3 loop spans 13 amino acids. CDR3 bases: TGTGCCAGCAACATACAGGGGATGAATGAGCAGTTCTTC. Amino acid sequence: CASNIQGMNEQFF.

The chain is built from TRBV9 and TRBJ1-2, with a tentative D call TRBD1 (6 bases). Looked up from germline, CDR1 is SGDLS and CDR2 is YYNGEE. The V end was cut by 2 bases, the J end by 4 bases, with 15 bases between. This CDR3 is built from 15 residues. The CDR3 DNA follows: TGTGCCAGCAGCGTCGGACAGCGAAACCCCTATGGCTACACCTTC. This translates into CASSVGQRNPYGYTF.

The chain recombines TRBV14 with TRBJ2-1; 10 bases fit TRBD2. The V and J ends lost 0 bases and 7 bases, in that order; junction bases with no gene match: 6. Germline-derived CDR1 and CDR2 are SGHDN and FVKESK. The CDR3 runs to 16 residues. CDR3 region: CASSQELGLAENEQFF. The CDR3 DNA sequence: TGTGCCAGCAGCCAAGAGCTCGGACTAGCGGAAAATGAGCAGTTCTTC. Drawing the rest from reference TRBV14 and TRBJ2-1, the complete variable domain is EAGVTQFPSHSVIEKGQTVTLRCDPISGHDNLYWYRRVMGKEIKFLLHFVKESKQDESGMPNNRFLAERTGGTYSTLKVQPAELEDSGVYFCASSQELGLAENEQFFGPGTRLTVL.

This chain connects TRBV28 to TRBJ2-1, with 7 positions matching TRBD2. Germline CDR1 is MDHEN and CDR2 is SYDVKM. V shed 8 bases, J shed 4 bases, and the junction held 11 bases outside the gene matches. This CDR3 is built from 15 residues. CDR3 loop: CASASGLEGYNEQFF. DNA for the CDR3: TGTGCCAGCGCTAGCGGTCTCGAGGGGTACAATGAGCAGTTCTTC.

The chain joins TRBV4-1 to TRBJ2-7; the match to TRBD2 covers 8 bases. The CDR3 extends over 15 amino acids. Germline trimming cut 4 bases from V and 4 bases from J; bases unmatched to any gene: 9. CDR1 and CDR2 from the germline V gene are MGHRA and YSYEKL. The DNA for the CDR3 is TGCGCCAGCAGCCCCCGAGTGACTAGCGATTACGAGCAGTACTTC. Its protein product is CASSPRVTSDYEQYF.

This clonotype was seen ten or more times. The chain joins TRBV7-3 to TRBJ1-1; 11 bases map to TRBD1. CDR3 length: 19 residues. Trimming cost V 4 bases and J 3 bases; bases outside gene matches: 16. Germline values: CDR1 SGHTA, CDR2 FQGTGA. The CDR3 nucleotides read TGTGCCAGCAGCTACCTACCGGGACAGGGGGTTATTGGGGACACTGAAGCTTTCTTT. Its protein product is CASSYLPGQGVIGDTEAFF.

This clonotype appeared a few times. The chain has TRBV7-9 and TRBJ2-7, with D possibly TRBD1 on 6 matching bases. Trimming took off 2 bases at V and 4 bases at J, with 12 bases between the two ends. Looked up from germline, CDR1 is SEHNR and CDR2 is FQNEAQ (reference sequence). CDR3 length: 14 residues. The CDR3 sequence: CASSLWDKPYEQYF. For the CDR3, the DNA is TGTGCCAGCAGCTTATGGGACAAGCCTTACGAGCAGTACTTC.

This clonotype was counted a few times. This chain uses TRBV7-6 with TRBJ1-2; TRBD1 matches 8 bases. Germline assignment: CDR1 SGHVS and CDR2 FNYEAQ. This CDR3 is 15 amino acids long. V trimming: 5 bases; J trimming: 8 bases; junction bases outside the gene matches: 13. CDR3 DNA: TGTGCCAGCAGCCAGATTACGACAGGGGAAAGAGGCTACACCTTC. Its protein product is CASSQITTGERGYTF.